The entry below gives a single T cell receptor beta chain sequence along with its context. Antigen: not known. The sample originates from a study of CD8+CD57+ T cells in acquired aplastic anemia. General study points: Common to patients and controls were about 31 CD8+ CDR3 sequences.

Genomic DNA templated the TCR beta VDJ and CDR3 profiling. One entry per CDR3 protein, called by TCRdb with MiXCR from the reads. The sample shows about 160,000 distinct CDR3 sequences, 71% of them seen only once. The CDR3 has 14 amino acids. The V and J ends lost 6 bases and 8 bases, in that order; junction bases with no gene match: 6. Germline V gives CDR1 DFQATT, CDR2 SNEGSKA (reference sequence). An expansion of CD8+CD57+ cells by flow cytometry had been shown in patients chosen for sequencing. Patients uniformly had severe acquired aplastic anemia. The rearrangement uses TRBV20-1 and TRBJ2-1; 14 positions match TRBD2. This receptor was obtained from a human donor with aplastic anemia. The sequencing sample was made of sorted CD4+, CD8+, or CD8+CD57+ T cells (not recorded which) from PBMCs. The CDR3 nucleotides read TGCAGTGCAGGGGGACTAGCGGGAGATCATGAGCAGTTCTTC. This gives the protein CSAGGLAGDHEQFF.